This T cell receptor (beta chain) stems from a study of vaccination and CD4 T cells after COVID-19. An Oncomine TCR Beta short-read assay was used to sequence the DNA from cultured CD4+ T cells. TCRdb reprocessed the PCR reads via MiXCR and lists one record per CDR3 protein. The sample has roughly 20,000 distinct CDR3 sequences, approximately 48% seen once. J gave up 2 bases and V 7 bases, and 10 bases lay outside the gene matches. The germline CDR1 and CDR2 sequences are SGHTA and FQGNSA. This CDR3 has 15 amino acids. Treatment indicated: roughly 11-day PBMC culture with coronavirus spike peptide pools or control peptides (ViraFEST assay). T cells were expanded with peptide pools, and expanded clonotypes were identified by TCR sequencing. Half-medium replacement with fresh IL-2 medium took place on days 3 and 7. Worth noting for this clonotype: Antigen specificity is unknown.

The specimen comprised CD4+ T cells from blood, cultured in vitro, sampled after SARS-CoV-2 vaccination. This chain connects TRBV7-2 to TRBJ1-2, with 7 nucleotides matching TRBD1. The clonotype originates from a human donor who had recovered from COVID-19. The CDR3 loop reads CASTEVGGGNYGYTF. CDR3 coding DNA: TGTGCCAGCACCGAAGTGGGAGGGGGCAACTATGGCTACACCTTC.